A single sample gave rise to the 14 T cell receptor beta chains below, sequenced in a study of T cells in Graves' hyperthyroidism and ophthalmopathy. The source material, RNA transcripts, was used to amplify TCR beta CDR3 regions. TCR CDR3 regions were first amplified by RT-PCR with HTBI primers. TCRdb independently ran MiXCR on the multiplex PCR reads; one entry per CDR3 protein. The sample contains around 25,000 distinct CDR3 sequences, under 55% of which appear only once. Sequences were obtained from blood. These receptors came from a woman in her thirties or forties with Graves' hyperthyroidism that later progressed to Graves' ophthalmopathy.

This clonotype occurred a few times. V gene TRBV15 combines with J gene TRBJ1-2; 7 bases match TRBD1. Germline CDR1 and CDR2: LNHNV and YYDKDF (reference sequence). The CDR3 runs 13 residues. With 4 bases clipped from V and 6 bases from J, the junction kept 5 bases outside the gene matches. The CDR3 nucleotides read TGTGCCACCAGCATCAGTGACAGGGATGGCTACACCTTC. Its translation: CATSISDRDGYTF.

This clonotype is categorized as medium-sized. This chain connects TRBV19 to TRBJ2-7, with 8 nucleotides matching TRBD1. There are 14 residues in the CDR3. Germline lookup yields CDR1 LNHDA and CDR2 SQIVND (reference sequence). J lost 3 bases, V lost 4 bases, and 5 bases had no gene match. The CDR3 sequence: CASSNPGTGYEQYF. In DNA, the CDR3 is TGTGCCAGTAGTAACCCCGGGACAGGCTACGAGCAGTACTTC.

The chain links TRBV19 to TRBJ1-2; maybe TRBD1 (6 bases). The CDR3 contains 11 residues. Between the trimmed V and J ends, which lost 11 bases and 8 bases, there was a span of 15 bases. The germline gives CDR1 LNHDA, CDR2 SQIVND (reference sequence). The DNA for the CDR3 is TGTGCCTCCAACAGGGAGCGAGGCTACACCTTC. It yields the protein CASNRERGYTF.

The chain recombines TRBV20-1 with TRBJ1-4; D is undetermined. V lost 0 bases and J 6 bases, leaving 14 bases between the germline ends. Germline V gives CDR1 DFQATT, CDR2 SNEGSKA (reference sequence). The CDR3 totals 15 residues. The CDR3 DNA reads as TGCAGTGCTAGAGATAGTGATCCACGGGATGAAAAACTGTTTTTT. Encoded protein: CSARDSDPRDEKLFF.

This chain joins TRBV2 and TRBJ2-1, with 7 bases fitting TRBD2. With 2 bases clipped from V and 4 bases from J, the junction kept 5 bases outside the gene matches. The CDR3 extends over 15 amino acids. Germline V gene lookup returns CDR1 SNHLY and CDR2 FYNNEI. The CDR3 is CASSESGGGYNEQFF. In DNA, the CDR3 is TGTGCCAGCAGTGAAAGTGGCGGGGGATACAATGAGCAGTTCTTC. The full variable domain, rest sourced from reference TRBV2 and TRBJ2-1, is EPEVTQTPSHQVTQMGQEVILRCVPISNHLYFYWYRQILGQKVEFLVSFYNNEISEKSEIFDDQFSVERPDGSNFTLKIRSTKLEDSAMYFCASSESGGGYNEQFFGPGTRLTVL.

V gene TRBV10-3 combines with J gene TRBJ2-2; unclear D gene. Germline CDR1 is ENHRY and CDR2 is SYGVKD. There are 14 residues in the CDR3. Trimming pared 3 bases from V and 2 bases from J, leaving 7 bases between. The chain's CDR3 is CAISERANTGELFF. The DNA of the CDR3 is TGTGCCATCAGTGAACGGGCTAACACCGGGGAGCTGTTTTTT.

The chain employs TRBV5-6 and TRBJ2-3; the match to TRBD2 covers 9 bases. Germline CDR1 is SGHDT and CDR2 is YYEEEE. The ends lost 3 bases at V and 3 bases at J; junction bases unmatched: 5. There are 15 residues in the CDR3. The CDR3 DNA follows: TGTGCCAGCAGCTCCGTTAGCGGGAGTACAGATACGCAGTATTTT. It translates to CASSSVSGSTDTQYF.

A few counts support this clonotype. V gene TRBV18 combines with J gene TRBJ2-3; 8 positions agree with TRBD2. The CDR3 is 14 amino acids. CDR1 and CDR2 (germline): KGHSH, LQKENI. After removal of 4 bases from V and 3 bases from J, the junction contained 3 bases not matched to a gene. The CDR3 DNA sequence: TGTGCCAGCTCACGAAGCGGGAGTACAGATACGCAGTATTTT. This translates into CASSRSGSTDTQYF. Combining the CDR3 with reference TRBV18 and TRBJ2-3 gives the whole variable domain NAGVMQNPRHLVRRRGQEARLRCSPMKGHSHVYWYRQLPEEGLKFMVYLQKENIIDESGMPKERFSAEFPKEGPSILRIQQVVRGDSAAYFCASSRSGSTDTQYFGPGTRLTVL.

This clonotype was counted ten times or more. The chain has TRBV5-1 and TRBJ2-1, with a weak D call TRBD1 (6 bases). Germline assignment: CDR1 SGHRS and CDR2 YFSETQ. The CDR3 consists of 15 residues. Trimming cost V 5 bases and J 4 bases, with 16 bases left between them. CDR3 bases: TGCGCCAGCAGTTCACAGGGTACCCAATACAATGAGCAGTTCTTC. Translated, it gives CASSSQGTQYNEQFF.

To note about this clonotype: Here the CDR3 omits its conserved ending phenylalanine or tryptophan, so a read error is the likely source. The rearrangement uses TRBV12-3 or TRBV12-4 and TRBJ2-7, with 7 positions matching TRBD2. This CDR3 is 15 amino acids long. The CDR3 DNA reads as TGCGCCAGCAGTTTTGAGGGAGGGCCGTCCTACGAGCAGTACTCC. Translation gives CASSFEGGPSYEQYS.

The chain has TRBV2 and TRBJ1-2; D ambiguous. The CDR3 consists of 13 residues. V lost 6 bases, J lost 7 bases, and 15 bases lay in between. Germline CDR1 reads SNHLY; CDR2 reads FYNNEI. Here the CDR3 reads CASRATEWAGYTF. CDR3 DNA sequence: TGTGCCAGCAGGGCAACAGAGTGGGCTGGCTACACCTTC.

This clonotype showed up many times. A much larger clone lies one base from this, so it may be a read error. The V call is TRBV6-1, the J call TRBJ2-7; TRBD2 agrees at 9 bases. This CDR3 region has 16 residues. J was trimmed by 6 bases and V by 8 bases; bases with no gene match: 17. CDR1 and CDR2 from the germline V gene are MNHNS and SASEGT. The CDR3 DNA sequence: TGTGCCAGCCGGTTTATAGCGGGAGAGGCCGCCGTCGAGCAGTACTTC. It codes for CASRFIAGEAAVEQYF.

CDR3 DNA sequence: TGTGCCAGCAGCTTCACCGGAGCAGGGGAGCAGTTCTTC. Protein: CASSFTGAGEQFF. The rearrangement uses TRBV11-2 and TRBJ2-1; maybe TRBD1 (5 bases). Per the germline V gene, CDR1 is SGHAT and CDR2 is FQNNGV. This CDR3 has 13 residues. V lost 3 bases and J lost 10, with 13 bases in between.

This clonotype was detected many times. The chain uses TRBV5-1 and TRBJ1-6; no definite D call. Germline V gene lookup returns CDR1 SGHRS and CDR2 YFSETQ. The CDR3 is 17 amino acids. Trimming shortened V by 2 bases and J by 0 bases, and 12 bases separated the two germline ends. CDR3 region: CASSFDGASSYNSPLHF. The CDR3 nucleotides read TGCGCCAGCAGCTTCGACGGTGCAAGCTCCTATAATTCACCCCTCCACTTT. The full variable domain, in which reference TRBV5-1 and TRBJ1-6 provide the parts outside the CDR3, is KAGVTQTPRYLIKTRGQQVTLSCSPISGHRSVSWYQQTPGQGLQFLFEYFSETQRNKGNFPGRFSGRQFSNSRSEMNVSTLELGDSALYLCASSFDGASSYNSPLHFGNGTRLTVT.